This TCR beta chain was captured in a study of T cell repertoires in cytomegalovirus infection. In germline, CDR1 is MDHEN, CDR2 SYDVKM. The CDR3 has 15 amino acids. Trimming removed 5 bases at V and 5 bases at J, with 18 bases between. General observations from the study: Accumulated public TCR beta family frequency recognized individuals carrying CMV together with the relevant HLA.

Using its own MiXCR run on the reads, TCRdb lists one record per CDR3 protein. Among roughly 150,000 distinct CDR3 sequences listed, roughly a quarter were seen once. Turning to this clonotype: Antigen specificity is unknown.

Sequencing used PBMCs. The sequence derives from a human donor in good health (CMV status not recorded). Some clones in this sample may be carry-over from other donors' samples. This chain links TRBV28 with TRBJ1-2; D remains ambiguous. Here the CDR3 reads CASSPASEGAYGYTF. The CDR3 DNA reads as TGTGCCAGCAGTCCTGCGTCAGAGGGCGCATATGGCTACACCTTC.